This passage covers 28 T cell receptor beta chains from one sample sequenced in a study of human T cells and chemical hapten exposure. Time point of the sample: patch test 1, 2 weeks after DPC sensitization. The treatment here: therapeutic diphenylcyclopropenone sensitization with weekly scalp DPC. A single record per CDR3 protein comes from TCRdb applying MiXCR to the RACE reads. Of approximately 71,000 distinct CDR3 sequences listed, around 9.5% are singletons. This material consisted of whole blood, taken in connection with sensitization to the hapten diphenylcyclopropenone (DPC). All receptors come from a woman aged 40 to 50 with alopecia areata. Some clones in this sample may be carry-over from other donors' samples.

This clonotype has ten or more counts. The chain couples TRBV5-1 to TRBJ2-5, with TRBD2 matching over 7 bases. This CDR3 comprises 15 residues. V was clipped by 1 base and J by 4 bases; unmatched bases: 7. Looked up from germline, CDR1 is SGHRS and CDR2 is YFSETQ. CDR3 protein: CASSLLSTSRETQYF. The CDR3 DNA is TGCGCCAGCAGCTTGCTCTCGACTAGCAGAGAGACCCAGTACTTC. Full variable domain (missing parts from reference TRBV5-1 and TRBJ2-5): KAGVTQTPRYLIKTRGQQVTLSCSPISGHRSVSWYQQTPGQGLQFLFEYFSETQRNKGNFPGRFSGRQFSNSRSEMNVSTLELGDSALYLCASSLLSTSRETQYFGPGTRLLVL.

This clonotype showed up many times. The chain is built from TRBV7-2 and TRBJ2-7; D unclear. CDR1 and CDR2 from the germline V gene are SGHTA and FQGNSA. The CDR3 runs 14 residues. The germline V and J ends were trimmed by 7 bases and 3 bases, with 16 bases remaining between them. DNA of the CDR3: TGTGCCAGCAATCCGGGTTCTATGCTCTACGAGCAGTACTTC. Translating it yields CASNPGSMLYEQYF. The variable domain in full, completed from reference TRBV7-2 and TRBJ2-7, reads GAGVSQSPSNKVTEKGKDVELRCDPISGHTALYWYRQSLGQGLEFLIYFQGNSAPDKSGLPSDRFSAERTGGSVSTLTIQRTQQEDSAVYLCASNPGSMLYEQYFGPGTRLTVT.

This chain joins TRBV18 and TRBJ2-7, with 8 bases matching TRBD1. The CDR3 runs to 17 residues. Germline CDR1 KGHSH, CDR2 LQKENI. The trim removed 3 bases at V and 3 bases at J, leaving 13 bases unmatched. The CDR3 nucleotides are TGTGCCAGCTCACCGTTGATCAAGACAGGGGCCAACTACGAGCAGTACTTC. Translation: CASSPLIKTGANYEQYF.

This chain uses TRBV12-3 or TRBV12-4 with TRBJ2-2; D uncertain. V lost 6 bases to trimming and J lost 7 bases, with 12 bases between them. The CDR3 is 13 residues long. DNA for the CDR3: TGTGCCAGCAGAAGAACCTCCGGCGGGGAGCTGTTTTTT. Amino acids: CASRRTSGGELFF.

This clonotype was recorded many times. CDR3 coding DNA: TGTGCCAGCAGCTTAGTTGGGGATAAAAACTATGGCTACACCTTC. Amino acid sequence: CASSLVGDKNYGYTF. This rearrangement joins TRBV7-2 to TRBJ1-2; D remains ambiguous. This CDR3 is 15 amino acids long. Looked up from germline, CDR1 is SGHTA and CDR2 is FQGNSA. The germline V and J ends were trimmed by 1 base and 2 bases, with 11 bases remaining between them.

The rearrangement links TRBV20-1 to TRBJ2-7; D gene uncertain. The germline V and J ends were trimmed by 3 bases and 6 bases, with 9 bases remaining between them. The CDR3 is made up of 11 amino acids. CDR1 and CDR2 from the germline V gene are DFQATT and SNEGSKA (reference sequence). CDR3 bases: TGCAGTGCTAGGGTAGTTGCCGAGCAGTACTTC. It translates to CSARVVAEQYF.

The sample holds a few counts of this clonotype. The V gene is TRBV2, the J gene TRBJ2-1; a weak D match, TRBD1 (6 bases). Germline loops: CDR1 SNHLY, CDR2 FYNNEI. The CDR3 has 14 amino acids. V dropped 7 bases and J dropped 6 bases, with 16 bases sitting between them. Here the CDR3 DNA reads TGTGCCAGCAAGCCGACAGGCCTGGTCAATGAGCAGTTCTTC. Residues: CASKPTGLVNEQFF.

This clonotype was counted at least ten times. The chain employs TRBV7-9 and TRBJ1-1, with D maybe TRBD1 (5 bases). CDR1 and CDR2 (germline): SEHNR, FQNEAQ (reference sequence). V lost 4 bases to trimming and J lost 1 base, with 10 bases between them. CDR3 length: 14 amino acids. CDR3 DNA sequence: TGTGCCAGCAGCTCCTTCCAGGGGAACACTGAAGCTTTCTTT. This sequence encodes CASSSFQGNTEAFF.

In regard to this clonotype: This may be a read error: a much more frequent sequence differs by one nucleotide. The J gene is TRBJ2-7, the V gene TRBV11-3, with D possibly TRBD2 on 6 matching bases. The CDR3 totals 13 residues. Germline CDR1 SGHNT, CDR2 YENEEA. The CDR3 is CASSSGLYYERYF. The CDR3 coding sequence is TGTGCCAGCAGCTCCGGACTATACTACGAGCGGTACTTC.

In this sample, this clonotype turned up a few times. The chain recombines TRBV6-6 with TRBJ1-5; TRBD1 might be the D (6 bases). The CDR3 consists of 17 residues. Germline V lookup: CDR1 MNHNY, CDR2 SVGAGI (reference sequence). Trimming removed 0 bases from V and 4 bases from J, with 16 bases in between. The CDR3 DNA is TGTGCCAGCAGTTACTCCCCATCCGGGACACATAATCAGCCCCAGCATTTT. This sequence encodes CASSYSPSGTHNQPQHF.

This clonotype was seen ten or more times. The rearrangement links TRBV6-5 to TRBJ1-1, with TRBD1 matching 9 bases. Germline assignment: CDR1 MNHEY and CDR2 SVGAGI. V lost 5 bases and J lost 4; bases outside the gene matches: 8. This CDR3 has 15 amino acids. CDR3 in DNA: TGTGCCAGCAGTCTACAGGGGGCAATTGGCACTGAAGCTTTCTTT. Its translation is CASSLQGAIGTEAFF.

Ten or more counts support this clonotype. The DNA for the CDR3 is TGTGCCAGCAGCCAAGAGTCCTCTGGGGCCAACGTCCTGACTTTC. Translation: CASSQESSGANVLTF. V usage is TRBV4-2 and J usage is TRBJ2-6; D remains unclear. From germline, CDR1 is LGHNA and CDR2 YNFKEQ. The V gene lost 0 bases and the J gene lost 0 bases, with 3 bases spanning the gap. This CDR3 contains 15 residues.

This clonotype was observed a few times. CDR3 region: CSVTLGDHQPQHF. The CDR3 nucleotides are TGCAGCGTTACCCTCGGGGACCATCAGCCCCAGCATTTT. The gene calls are TRBV29-1 and TRBJ1-5; maybe TRBD1 (5 bases). Between the trimmed V and J ends, which lost 5 bases and 5 bases, there was a span of 13 bases. CDR3 length equals 13 residues. Per the germline V gene, CDR1 is SQVTM and CDR2 is ANQGSEA.

This clonotype has at least ten counts. This chain joins TRBV6-5 and TRBJ1-3; tentatively, D is TRBD1 (5 bases). The CDR3 covers 17 residues. Trimming removed 6 bases from V and 2 bases from J, with 20 bases in between. Per germline, CDR1 MNHEY and CDR2 SVGAGI. The CDR3 loop is CASSPGIGTFAGNTIYF. In DNA form, the CDR3 reads TGTGCCAGCAGCCCCGGGATAGGGACCTTCGCTGGAAACACCATATATTTT.

The CDR3 nucleotides read TGTGCCAGCAGCCTAAATAGAGGACACCGGTTCTTC. Its translation: CASSLNRGHRFF. The chain employs TRBV3-1 and TRBJ2-1; TRBD1 might be the D (5 bases). Trimming removed 4 bases from V and 15 bases from J, with 16 bases in between. The CDR3 spans 12 residues. In germline, CDR1 is LGHDT, CDR2 YNNKEL (reference sequence).

This rearrangement joins TRBV28 to TRBJ1-2; D unresolved. This CDR3 has 13 residues. Germline V gene sequence: CDR1 MDHEN, CDR2 SYDVKM. V lost 6 bases to trimming and J lost 9 bases, with 17 bases between them. The CDR3 nucleotides read TGTGCCAGCAGCCCCGGCCGGGAGAGGCGCTACACCTTC. Translating gives CASSPGRERRYTF.

This chain uses TRBV12-3 or TRBV12-4 with TRBJ2-1, with D tentatively TRBD1 (5 bases). The V and J ends lost 7 bases and 6 bases respectively, with 19 bases between them. The CDR3 length is 15 residues. The DNA for the CDR3 is TGTGCCAGCATCCTCCAAGGCAGGGTAGCCAATGAGCAGTTCTTC. Protein: CASILQGRVANEQFF.

This clonotype was counted a few times. The gene calls are TRBV27 and TRBJ1-5; a possible D gene is TRBD1 (5 bases). Germline-derived CDR1 and CDR2 are MNHEY and SMNVEV (reference sequence). CDR3 length: 14 amino acids. Trimming took 11 bases from V and 1 from J, leaving 15 bases between them. CDR3 sequence: CACSSGVSNQPQHF. In nucleotides, the CDR3 is TGTGCCTGCTCTTCGGGGGTGAGCAATCAGCCCCAGCATTTT.

In its sample, this clonotype was seen a few times. The rearrangement joins TRBV11-2 to TRBJ2-2; D gene unclear. The germline V gene encodes CDR1 SGHAT and CDR2 FQNNGV. V was pared by 3 bases and J by 5 bases, with 19 bases between. This CDR3 is 17 amino acids long. CDR3 sequence (DNA): TGTGCCAGCAGCTTTCATCGATCTAGACAAGTGACCGGGGAGCTGTTTTTT. It translates to CASSFHRSRQVTGELFF.

This clonotype was seen at least ten times. The chain couples TRBV7-9 to TRBJ1-5; no reliable D call. The germline gives CDR1 SEHNR, CDR2 FQNEAQ (reference sequence). V was pared by 6 bases and J by 5 bases, with 11 bases between. The CDR3 is 13 amino acids. The CDR3 DNA reads TGTGCCAGCAGACCAGGACCCTATCAGCCCCAGCATTTT. It specifies CASRPGPYQPQHF.

This clonotype was seen ten or more times. The chain links TRBV7-2 to TRBJ1-3; D is uncertain. The CDR3 spans 15 residues. With 3 bases removed from V and 1 base from J, the gap between germline ends came to 10 bases. The germline CDR1 and CDR2 sequences are SGHTA and FQGNSA. The CDR3 reads CASSLGPDSGNTIYF. For the CDR3, the DNA is TGTGCCAGCAGCTTGGGTCCGGATTCTGGAAACACCATATATTTT. Full variable domain (outside the CDR3, taken from reference TRBV7-2 and TRBJ1-3): GAGVSQSPSNKVTEKGKDVELRCDPISGHTALYWYRQSLGQGLEFLIYFQGNSAPDKSGLPSDRFSAERTGGSVSTLTIQRTQQEDSAVYLCASSLGPDSGNTIYFGEGSWLTVV.

This clonotype was seen repeatedly, ten times or more. This sequence joins TRBV7-9 and TRBJ2-5; D is tentatively TRBD1 or TRBD2 (5 bases each). V lost 5 bases, J lost 5 bases, and 18 bases lay in between. CDR1 is SEHNR and CDR2 is FQNEAQ in the germline V gene (reference sequence). The CDR3 runs to 15 residues. The CDR3 protein is CASSPRTGRVETQYF. The DNA for the CDR3 is TGTGCCAGCAGCCCACGGACGGGGCGAGTGGAGACCCAGTACTTC. The whole variable domain, remainder taken from reference TRBV7-9 and TRBJ2-5, is DTGVSQNPRHKITKRGQNVTFRCDPISEHNRLYWYRQTLGQGPEFLTYFQNEAQLEKSRLLSDRFSAERPKGSFSTLEIQRTEQGDSAMYLCASSPRTGRVETQYFGPGTRLLVL.

This clonotype was seen at least ten times. The chain recombines TRBV7-9 with TRBJ1-4, with TRBD1 as a possible D gene (6 bases). The ends were cut back, 5 bases at V and 0 bases at J, with 19 bases in the middle. The CDR3 is made up of 18 amino acids. Germline V gene data show CDR1 as SEHNR and CDR2 as FQNEAQ (reference sequence). CDR3 amino acids: CASSPAPGHDATNEKLFF. In DNA, the CDR3 is TGTGCCAGCAGCCCAGCTCCGGGACATGATGCAACTAATGAAAAACTGTTTTTT. Full variable domain (remainder filled in from reference TRBV7-9 and TRBJ1-4): DTGVSQNPRHKITKRGQNVTFRCDPISEHNRLYWYRQTLGQGPEFLTYFQNEAQLEKSRLLSDRFSAERPKGSFSTLEIQRTEQGDSAMYLCASSPAPGHDATNEKLFFGSGTQLSVL.

The V call is TRBV14, the J call TRBJ2-3, with 13 bases lining up with TRBD2. This CDR3 is built from 17 residues. Per the germline V gene, CDR1 is SGHDN and CDR2 is FVKESK. V lost 4 bases to trimming and J lost 6 bases; unmatched junction nucleotides: 10. In DNA, the CDR3 is TGTGCCAGCAGCCCTTATCTCGGGACTAGCGGGGTGGATACGCAGTATTTT. Translated, it gives CASSPYLGTSGVDTQYF.

Ten or more counts support this clonotype. The chain combines TRBV18 with TRBJ1-3, with a tentative D call TRBD1 (6 bases). The CDR3 is made up of 16 amino acids. Germline V CDR1 and CDR2: KGHSH, LQKENI. Trimming removed 2 bases from V and 2 bases from J, with 13 bases in between. The CDR3: CASSPGTGRTGNTIYF. CDR3 coding DNA: TGTGCCAGCTCACCAGGCACAGGGAGGACTGGAAACACCATATATTTT.

This clonotype turned up a few times. This rearrangement joins TRBV29-1 to TRBJ2-1; TRBD2 agrees at 15 bases. V was pared by 5 bases and J by 6 bases, with 8 bases of the junction left unmatched. The V gene's germline CDR1 is SQVTM and CDR2 ANQGSEA. The CDR3 runs to 16 residues. CDR3 region: CSVKWTSGGVINEQFF. CDR3 in DNA: TGCAGCGTTAAATGGACTAGCGGGGGGGTCATCAATGAGCAGTTCTTC.

With regard to this clonotype: This sequence may be a read error, since a much larger clone differs from it by one base. The chain carries TRBV13 and TRBJ2-5; a weak D match, TRBD1 (5 bases). Trimming cost V 8 bases and J 4 bases, with 14 bases left between them. This CDR3 comprises 13 residues. CDR1 PRHDT and CDR2 FYEKMQ come from the germline V gene (reference sequence). The CDR3, as DNA: TGTGCCAGCGGCGACAGCGACAGAGAGACCCAGTACTTC. Its translation is CASGDSDRETQYF.

This clonotype was seen ten or more times. The chain uses TRBV5-1 and TRBJ2-3, with a tentative D call TRBD1 (6 bases). The germline V gene has CDR1 SGHRS and CDR2 YFSETQ. CDR3 length equals 16 residues. V gave up 4 bases and J gave up 0 bases, with 15 bases separating them. CDR3: CASSPGGGWSTDTQYF. The CDR3 nucleotides read TGCGCCAGCAGCCCTGGGGGCGGGTGGAGCACAGATACGCAGTATTTT.